The 5 T cell receptor beta chains below were found in one sample sequenced in a study of blood T cell repertoires in COVID-19. Only in-frame clones appear in the TCRdb table, and some are missing; sequencing was by immunoSEQ multiplex PCR. Found here are some 70,000 clones, roughly 91% of them singletons; the top ten hold about 6.6%. The specimen sequenced was peripheral blood. The receptors derive from a man aged 45-60 years with active COVID-19.

CDR3 in amino acids: CASSEAGGEQFF. The CDR3 DNA is TGTGCCAGCAGCGAGGCGGGGGGTGAGCAGTTCTTC. The chain recombines TRBV4-2 with TRBJ2-1; 8 bases match TRBD2. V lost 5 bases and J lost 9; bases outside the gene matches: 3. CDR1 is LGHNA, CDR2 YNFKEQ, per germline. The CDR3 runs to 12 residues.

Here the CDR3 reads CASSPAKGPQFF. CDR3 coding DNA: TGTGCCAGCAGCCCCGCGAAGGGGCCTCAGTTCTTC. J is TRBJ2-1 and V is TRBV5-4, with D tentatively TRBD1 (5 bases). V lost 4 bases and J lost 13, with 15 bases in between. This CDR3 region has 12 residues. The germline V gene has CDR1 SGHNT and CDR2 YYREEE (reference sequence). The full variable domain, its missing parts supplied by reference TRBV5-4 and TRBJ2-1, is ETGVTQSPTHLIKTRGQQVTLRCSSQSGHNTVSWYQQALGQGPQFIFQYYREEENGRGNFPPRFSGLQFPNYSSELNVNALELDDSALYLCASSPAKGPQFFGPGTRLTVL.

The rearrangement links TRBV11-2 to TRBJ2-5; maybe TRBD2 (5 bases). Trimming cost V 0 bases and J 4 bases, with 12 bases left between them. The germline gives CDR1 SGHAT, CDR2 FQNNGV. The CDR3 consists of 15 residues. The CDR3 DNA sequence: TGTGCCAGCAGCTTAGATCACGAGGGTAGAGAGACCCAGTACTTC. Its protein is CASSLDHEGRETQYF.

The rearrangement links TRBV7-2 to TRBJ1-1; a weak D match, TRBD1 (6 bases). The CDR3 spans 14 residues. The V gene's germline CDR1 is SGHTA and CDR2 FQGNSA. V was cut by 5 bases and J by 0 bases, with 10 bases left in between. CDR3 region: CASSPGQLNTEAFF. The CDR3 region has the DNA TGTGCCAGCAGCCCAGGACAGCTGAACACTGAAGCTTTCTTT.

The gene calls are TRBV9 and TRBJ2-6, with TRBD1 matching over 7 bases. This CDR3 spans 15 amino acids. CDR1 and CDR2 from the germline V gene are SGDLS and YYNGEE. The V segment lost 4 bases and the J segment 0 bases; nucleotides outside the gene matches: 1. This chain's CDR3 is CASSRQGSGANVLTF. The CDR3 nucleotides are TGTGCCAGCAGCCGACAGGGCTCTGGGGCCAACGTCCTGACTTTC.